The 13 T cell receptor beta chains below were found in one sample sequenced in a study of cytomegalovirus exposure and HLA in healthy donors. Clones were read by immunoSEQ multiplex PCR, and TCRdb kept only the in-frame ones, dropping some. This table has 250,000 or so clones, 90% appearing once. Source material: PBMCs. The source of these receptors is a woman aged 18-30 years in good health and CMV-seronegative.

The rearrangement uses TRBV2 and TRBJ1-4; 7 nucleotides match TRBD1. Germline-derived CDR1 and CDR2 are SNHLY and FYNNEI. This CDR3 is built from 14 residues. With V trimmed by 6 bases and J by 8 bases, 9 bases remained unmatched. The CDR3 sequence is CASRKGAGNEKLFF. The CDR3 bases are TGTGCCAGCAGAAAGGGGGCAGGGAACGAAAAACTGTTTTTT. Based on the CDR3 plus reference TRBV2 and TRBJ1-4, the full variable domain is EPEVTQTPSHQVTQMGQEVILRCVPISNHLYFYWYRQILGQKVEFLVSFYNNEISEKSEIFDDQFSVERPDGSNFTLKIRSTKLEDSAMYFCASRKGAGNEKLFFGSGTQLSVL.

The V call is TRBV15, the J call TRBJ1-1; 7 bases agree with TRBD1. CDR3 size: 14 residues. The trim removed 5 bases at V and 1 base at J, leaving 4 bases unmatched. Per germline, CDR1 LNHNV and CDR2 YYDKDF (reference sequence). CDR3 bases: TGTGCCACCAGCGGGGGACAGAGGAACACTGAAGCTTTCTTT. This gives the protein CATSGGQRNTEAFF.

This CDR3 is CASSLRSGQGTQPQHF. In DNA, the CDR3 is TGTGCCAGCAGCTTAAGGTCTGGACAGGGGACCCAGCCCCAGCATTTT. The V gene is TRBV11-2, the J gene TRBJ1-5, with 9 bases matching TRBD1. V trimming: 2 bases; J trimming: 7 bases; junction bases outside the gene matches: 9. The CDR3 has 16 amino acids. The germline V gene has CDR1 SGHAT and CDR2 FQNNGV.

The chain joins TRBV2 to TRBJ1-1, with 8 nucleotides matching TRBD1. The ends lost 8 bases at V and 1 base at J; junction bases unmatched: 24. This CDR3 comprises 20 residues. Germline loops: CDR1 SNHLY, CDR2 FYNNEI. CDR3 sequence reads: CASQTGDWGEGLLSNTEAFF. DNA for the CDR3: TGTGCCAGCCAGACAGGGGATTGGGGCGAAGGCCTCCTTTCGAACACTGAAGCTTTCTTT.

This clone was seen at least ten times. Here the CDR3 reads CSVVRAGELFF. CDR3 DNA: TGCAGCGTTGTTCGCGCCGGGGAGCTGTTTTTT. This chain connects TRBV29-1 to TRBJ2-2; D unclear. Germline V gene lookup returns CDR1 SQVTM and CDR2 ANQGSEA. CDR3 length: 11 residues. V lost 4 bases and J 6 bases, leaving 6 bases between the germline ends.

The CDR3 DNA follows: TGTGCCAGCAGTTACGCCTCCCAGGGGGATTCACCCCTCCACTTT. Translation gives CASSYASQGDSPLHF. The chain has TRBV6-5 and TRBJ1-6, with 7 bases aligning to TRBD1. CDR3 length: 15 amino acids. Germline CDR1 and CDR2: MNHEY and SVGAGI. The J segment lost 8 bases and the V segment lost 2 bases, leaving 6 bases of the junction unmatched.

This clone appeared once. V usage is TRBV5-1 and J usage is TRBJ1-3, with 11 bases that match TRBD1. Germline V gene data show CDR1 as SGHRS and CDR2 as YFSETQ. The CDR3 spans 16 residues. Unmatched junction bases numbered 4, after V lost 3 bases and J lost 2 bases. The chain's CDR3 is CASSWEGQGAGNTIYF. In DNA form, the CDR3 reads TGCGCCAGCAGCTGGGAGGGACAGGGGGCTGGAAACACCATATATTTT. Variable domain in full (rest from reference TRBV5-1 and TRBJ1-3): KAGVTQTPRYLIKTRGQQVTLSCSPISGHRSVSWYQQTPGQGLQFLFEYFSETQRNKGNFPGRFSGRQFSNSRSEMNVSTLELGDSALYLCASSWEGQGAGNTIYFGEGSWLTVV.

The rearrangement joins TRBV5-4 to TRBJ1-1; D remains unclear. With 5 bases removed from V and 5 bases from J, the gap between germline ends came to 16 bases. Germline V gene data show CDR1 as SGHNT and CDR2 as YYREEE (reference sequence). The CDR3 spans 14 residues. CDR3 sequence (DNA): TGTGCCAGCAGTTTAAGACAAGTAAAAACTGAAGCTTTCTTT. The encoded protein is CASSLRQVKTEAFF.

The chain uses TRBV6-1 and TRBJ1-1; 9 nucleotides line up with TRBD1. J lost 1 base, V lost 6 bases, and 3 bases had no gene match. The CDR3 spans 14 residues. Germline-derived CDR1 and CDR2 are MNHNS and SASEGT. The CDR3 is CASRTTGGNTEAFF. The CDR3 bases are TGTGCCAGCAGGACGACAGGGGGGAACACTGAAGCTTTCTTT.

The chain employs TRBV9 and TRBJ2-2, with 8 nucleotides matching TRBD2. The germline V gene has CDR1 SGDLS and CDR2 YYNGEE. The V and J ends lost 3 bases and 8 bases, in that order; junction bases with no gene match: 9. The CDR3 has 15 amino acids. CDR3 coding DNA: TGTGCCAGCAGCGCCCCCGGGGGGGCAGGGGGGGAGCTGTTTTTT. It codes for CASSAPGGAGGELFF. Full variable domain (rest looked up from reference TRBV9 and TRBJ2-2): DSGVTQTPKHLITATGQRVTLRCSPRSGDLSVYWYQQSLDQGLQFLIQYYNGEERAKGNILERFSAQQFPDLHSELNLSSLELGDSALYFCASSAPGGAGGELFFGEGSRLTVL.

The chain couples TRBV19 to TRBJ2-3, with D hard to call. The CDR3 is 15 residues long. Trimming took off 0 bases at V and 2 bases at J, with 9 bases between the two ends. CDR1 and CDR2 from the germline V gene are LNHDA and SQIVND (reference sequence). Written as DNA, the CDR3 is TGTGCCAGTAGTATAGATCTCCTCCCCACAGATACGCAGTATTTT. It specifies CASSIDLLPTDTQYF.

The CDR3 sequence is CASSYRDNANYGYTF. CDR3 in DNA: TGTGCCAGCAGCTACCGGGACAACGCTAACTATGGCTACACCTTC. The rearrangement joins TRBV9 to TRBJ1-2; D might be TRBD1 (6 bases). Germline V gives CDR1 SGDLS, CDR2 YYNGEE. The CDR3 extends over 15 amino acids. Deletions cut 4 bases from V and 0 bases from J, with 13 bases between.

The chain joins TRBV30 to TRBJ2-5; TRBD2 matches 10 bases. V shed 3 bases and J 1 base; nucleotides not matched to a gene: 5. Germline V gene data show CDR1 as GTSNPN and CDR2 as SVGIG (reference sequence). This CDR3 comprises 15 residues. Written as DNA, the CDR3 is TGTGCCTGGAGGGAAGGACTAGCGGTCCAAGAGACCCAGTACTTC. Its protein is CAWREGLAVQETQYF.